This entry lists 15 T cell receptor beta chains sequenced from one sample in a study of response to subunit inactivated influenza vaccine. TCRdb analysed the RT-PCR reads with MiXCR anew, one entry per CDR3 protein. This sample yields a few hundred thousand distinct CDR3 sequences, of which around 9.9% are seen a single time; approximately 12% belongs to the top ten. Sequenced material: PBMCs from blood, taken more than 35 days after vaccination. The receptors stem from a man aged 45-65 years who received an inactivated influenza vaccine.

This clonotype was observed a few times. The chain employs TRBV12-3 or TRBV12-4 and TRBJ2-1, with 15 nucleotides matching TRBD2. This CDR3 is built from 14 residues. Trimming cost V 3 bases and J 11 bases; bases outside gene matches: 2. The CDR3 DNA reads TGTGCCAGCAGTTTCGGACTAGCGGGAGGGCAGCAGTTCTTC. Translating it yields CASSFGLAGGQQFF.

At least ten counts were recorded for this clonotype. The J gene is TRBJ2-2, the V gene TRBV7-9, with a tentative D call TRBD2 (6 bases). The length of the CDR3 is 14 residues. CDR1 is SEHNR and CDR2 is FQNEAQ in the germline V gene (reference sequence). V was pared by 5 bases and J by 11 bases, with 18 bases between. CDR3 in amino acids: CASSPHTGREELFF. For the CDR3, the DNA is TGTGCCAGCAGCCCCCATACGGGGCGGGAAGAGCTGTTTTTT.

The chain combines TRBV5-1 with TRBJ2-3; D is perhaps TRBD1 (5 bases). This CDR3 is built from 14 residues. Germline V lookup: CDR1 SGHRS, CDR2 YFSETQ. Trimming pared 4 bases from V and 1 base from J, leaving 10 bases between. CDR3 region: CASSPGAGTDTQYF. CDR3 bases: TGCGCCAGCAGCCCTGGGGCAGGCACAGATACGCAGTATTTT. Looking up the rest from reference TRBV5-1 and TRBJ2-3 gives the full variable domain: KAGVTQTPRYLIKTRGQQVTLSCSPISGHRSVSWYQQTPGQGLQFLFEYFSETQRNKGNFPGRFSGRQFSNSRSEMNVSTLELGDSALYLCASSPGAGTDTQYFGPGTRLTVL.

The CDR3: CASSSTGTSWYEQYF. DNA of the CDR3: TGTGCCAGCAGCTCGACCGGGACTAGCTGGTACGAGCAGTACTTC. The chain recombines TRBV5-6 with TRBJ2-7; 9 nucleotides align to TRBD2. V trimming: 3 bases; J trimming: 4 bases; junction bases outside the gene matches: 8. CDR3 length: 15 amino acids. Germline CDR1 is SGHDT and CDR2 is YYEEEE.

This chain links TRBV5-1 with TRBJ2-2; no clear D gene. CDR1 SGHRS and CDR2 YFSETQ come from the germline V gene. This CDR3 is 15 amino acids long. V was shortened by 2 bases and J by 0 bases, with 8 bases between the two germline ends. Here the CDR3 reads CASSFDTSNTGELFF. The CDR3 DNA reads as TGCGCCAGCAGCTTCGACACTTCGAACACCGGGGAGCTGTTTTTT.

This chain connects TRBV6-1 to TRBJ2-2, with unresolved D. The CDR3 extends over 15 amino acids. Trimming took off 5 bases at V and 4 bases at J, with 14 bases between the two ends. Germline values: CDR1 MNHNS, CDR2 SASEGT. The CDR3 is CASSPTDRATGELFF. The CDR3 region has the DNA TGTGCCAGCAGTCCAACGGATCGGGCCACCGGGGAGCTGTTTTTT.

There are a few counts of this clonotype. J is TRBJ2-3 and V is TRBV6-1; D assignment may be TRBD1 or TRBD2 (5 bases each). Germline values: CDR1 MNHNS, CDR2 SASEGT. The CDR3 is 13 amino acids. Trimming left V 11 bases short and J 2 bases short, with 14 bases between. CDR3 sequence (DNA): TGTGCCGGGGCCTCGGGGCCCACAGATACGCAGTATTTT. It yields the protein CAGASGPTDTQYF.

Of note for this clonotype: The junction shows a germline mismatch at one end, possibly a read error. The chain links TRBV6-6 to TRBJ2-7; tentative D call: TRBD2 (6 bases). Germline assignment: CDR1 MNHNY and CDR2 SVGAGI (reference sequence). This CDR3 contains 13 residues. In DNA, the CDR3 is TGTGCCAGCAGTACTACACGCGGGACCCCAGGCGTCTTC. Translation gives CASSTTRGTPGVF.

This clonotype was recorded a few times. The rearrangement links TRBV6-2 or TRBV6-3 to TRBJ2-5; D perhaps matches TRBD1 (6 bases). The ends were cut back, 6 bases at V and 8 bases at J, with 10 bases in the middle. Germline CDR1 reads MNHEY; CDR2 reads SVGEGT. The CDR3 contains 11 residues. The DNA for the CDR3 is TGTGCCAGCAGCACCGGGACAACCCAGTACTTC. Translated, it gives CASSTGTTQYF.

The chain couples TRBV12-3 or TRBV12-4 to TRBJ1-6, with 7 bases aligning to TRBD1. With 8 bases clipped from V and 7 bases from J, the junction kept 5 bases outside the gene matches. The CDR3 contains 13 residues. As DNA, the CDR3 is TGTGCCAGCGGGACAGTCCCAAATTCACCCCTCCACTTT. Amino acids: CASGTVPNSPLHF.

Ten or more counts support this clonotype. This rearrangement joins TRBV29-1 to TRBJ2-7, with D perhaps being TRBD1 or TRBD2 (5 bases each). CDR1 is SQVTM, CDR2 ANQGSEA, per germline. The CDR3 extends over 13 amino acids. V was cut by 6 bases and J by 2 bases, with 14 bases left in between. CDR3 DNA sequence: TGCAGCGTCGGGGACGGACGACCCTACGAGCAGTACTTC. Its protein is CSVGDGRPYEQYF.

This chain joins TRBV7-2 and TRBJ2-3, with 8 bases identical to TRBD2. CDR3 length: 12 residues. J was trimmed by 9 bases and V by 6 bases; bases with no gene match: 5. Germline V gives CDR1 SGHTA, CDR2 FQGNSA. The CDR3 sequence is CASRPSGGTQYF. Written as DNA, the CDR3 is TGTGCCAGCAGGCCCAGCGGGGGAACGCAGTATTTT.

The chain is built from TRBV20-1 and TRBJ2-2; TRBD1 agrees at 7 bases. This CDR3 is built from 16 residues. Germline V gives CDR1 DFQATT, CDR2 SNEGSKA (reference sequence). The trim removed 4 bases at V and 6 bases at J, leaving 14 bases unmatched. The CDR3 loop reads CSATSQGAGGAGELFF. Written as DNA, the CDR3 is TGCAGTGCTACGTCCCAAGGGGCAGGGGGTGCCGGGGAGCTGTTTTTT.

Details on this clonotype: A much more abundant neighbour one base away suggests this may be a read error. The chain joins TRBV3-1 to TRBJ2-7; TRBD2 matches at 12 bases. Germline CDR1 is LGHDT and CDR2 is YNNKEL (reference sequence). The CDR3 spans 14 residues. CDR3 coding DNA: TGTGCCAGCGGCCAAGGACTAGCGGGACACGAGCAGTACTTC. Translating gives CASGQGLAGHEQYF.

The rearrangement joins TRBV5-4 to TRBJ2-1, with 8 bases identical to TRBD1. CDR3 length: 18 residues. J lost 10 bases, V lost 2 bases, and 20 bases had no gene match. Per germline, CDR1 SGHNT and CDR2 YYREEE (reference sequence). This chain's CDR3 is CASSFPSFANRGIEEQFF. Here the CDR3 DNA reads TGTGCCAGCAGCTTCCCGTCTTTCGCGAACAGGGGGATAGAGGAGCAGTTCTTC.